This TCR beta chain was sequenced for a study of shared T cell receptors in the human thymus. Only a few counts were recorded for this clone. Sequenced by immunoSEQ multiplex PCR; TCRdb stores in-frame clones only, minus some. The sample has fewer than 700,000 clones, roughly 90% seen once. These same records also appear under a second study, on human thymus T cells. This second study notes: Resections were taken during corrective heart surgery, and the thymus tissue came from these. Gene usage for V and J segments appeared biased in thymic and blood repertoires.

Sequenced material: thymocytes. The receptor was derived from a boy under three years old with a congenital heart defect.

The CDR3 region is CASSLLLGDTQYF. CDR3 sequence (DNA): TGCGCCAGCAGCCTCCTACTAGGGGATACGCAGTATTTT. The chain employs TRBV5-1 and TRBJ2-3; the D gene is possibly TRBD2 (5 bases). The CDR3 sequence is 13 residues long. Between the trimmed V and J ends, which lost 4 bases and 6 bases, there was a span of 12 bases. Per germline, CDR1 SGHRS and CDR2 YFSETQ.